These 9 T cell receptor beta chains were sequenced from one sample in a study of regulatory T cells. Amplification used 52 TRBV primers and 13 TRBJ primers. Repertoires were generated with immunoSEQ multiplex PCR, while TCRdb's copy carries only in-frame clones and drops some. The repertoire includes roughly 32,000 clones, 89% of them detected once, and 2% to 3% sits in the top ten. Study-level findings and limits: In CD3G-deficient patients, conventional CD4+ T cells were enriched for hydrophobic CDR3 residues at positions 6 and 7.

These receptors are not linked to any known antigen. The sample was conventional CD4+ T cells sorted from blood. Every receptor here comes from a person aged 18 to 35 with CD3G deficiency.

This chain uses TRBV15 with TRBJ2-7; D could derive from TRBD1 or TRBD2 (5 bases each). Per the germline V gene, CDR1 is LNHNV and CDR2 is YYDKDF (reference sequence). V lost 0 bases to trimming and J lost 11 bases, with 11 bases between them. The CDR3 runs to 12 residues. The CDR3 bases are TGTGCCACCAGCAGAGATCTAGGGGAGAAGTACTTC. Residues: CATSRDLGEKYF.

The rearrangement joins TRBV28 to TRBJ2-2; D could derive from TRBD1 or TRBD2 (5 bases each). In germline, CDR1 is MDHEN, CDR2 SYDVKM. V dropped 4 bases and J dropped 9 bases, with 9 bases sitting between them. This CDR3 is built from 12 residues. This CDR3 reads CASSSRDRELFF. The DNA of the CDR3 is TGTGCCAGCAGTTCCCGGGACCGGGAGCTGTTTTTT.

The V and J genes are TRBV20-1 and TRBJ2-3; D remains unclear. The V gene lost 2 bases and the J gene lost 4 bases, with 4 bases spanning the gap. CDR1 and CDR2 from the germline V gene are DFQATT and SNEGSKA (reference sequence). This CDR3 is built from 11 residues. The CDR3 region is CSARQADTQYF. CDR3 DNA sequence: TGCAGTGCTAGACAGGCAGATACGCAGTATTTT.

V gene TRBV30 combines with J gene TRBJ1-1, with D hard to call. Germline V gives CDR1 GTSNPN, CDR2 SVGIG (reference sequence). Trimming removed 0 bases from V and 3 bases from J, with 8 bases in between. The CDR3 sequence is 13 residues long. Written as DNA, the CDR3 is TGTGCCTGGAGTGTTGGACCACACACTGAAGCTTTCTTT. Translation gives CAWSVGPHTEAFF.

The chain uses TRBV7-9 and TRBJ2-1; TRBD2 matches 12 bases. The CDR3 is 15 amino acids. Germline V lookup: CDR1 SEHNR, CDR2 FQNEAQ (reference sequence). J lost 7 bases, V lost 5 bases, and 6 bases had no gene match. The CDR3 nucleotides read TGTGCCAGCAGCATGACTAGCGGGAGAGGGAATGAGCAGTTCTTC. It encodes CASSMTSGRGNEQFF.

CDR3 in DNA: TGTGCCAGCAGCTTGACCGTGGGCGTCGCAACTAATGAAAAACTGTTTTTT. Amino acids: CASSLTVGVATNEKLFF. The chain joins TRBV7-9 to TRBJ1-4; D not resolved. CDR1 and CDR2 from the germline V gene are SEHNR and FQNEAQ (reference sequence). With 3 bases removed from V and 0 bases from J, the gap between germline ends came to 14 bases. This CDR3 is 17 amino acids long. The whole variable domain, remainder taken from reference TRBV7-9 and TRBJ1-4, is DTGVSQNPRHKITKRGQNVTFRCDPISEHNRLYWYRQTLGQGPEFLTYFQNEAQLEKSRLLSDRFSAERPKGSFSTLEIQRTEQGDSAMYLCASSLTVGVATNEKLFFGSGTQLSVL.

The chain is built from TRBV9 and TRBJ1-5; 8 nucleotides align to TRBD1. This CDR3 is built from 16 residues. The J segment lost 5 bases and the V segment lost 0 bases, leaving 7 bases of the junction unmatched. CDR1 is SGDLS and CDR2 is YYNGEE in the germline V gene. The chain's CDR3 is CASSVATGGGHQPQHF. As DNA, the CDR3 is TGTGCCAGCAGCGTAGCTACAGGGGGGGGCCATCAGCCCCAGCATTTT.

This sequence joins TRBV19 and TRBJ2-2; D remains ambiguous. The CDR3 covers 14 residues. Per the germline V gene, CDR1 is LNHDA and CDR2 is SQIVND (reference sequence). V was pared by 1 base and J by 4 bases, with 7 bases between. The CDR3 coding sequence is TGTGCCAGTAGTATAGTGTACCTCACCGGGGAGCTGTTTTTT. It is translated as CASSIVYLTGELFF.

The chain combines TRBV6-6 with TRBJ2-7, with 8 nucleotides matching TRBD1. CDR1 and CDR2 from the germline V gene are MNHNY and SVGAGI (reference sequence). With 0 bases clipped from V and 3 bases from J, the junction kept 7 bases outside the gene matches. This CDR3 contains 16 residues. The CDR3 region has the DNA TGTGCCAGCAGTTACTCGAGACAGGGGTTTGGCTACGAGCAGTACTTC. Protein: CASSYSRQGFGYEQYF.